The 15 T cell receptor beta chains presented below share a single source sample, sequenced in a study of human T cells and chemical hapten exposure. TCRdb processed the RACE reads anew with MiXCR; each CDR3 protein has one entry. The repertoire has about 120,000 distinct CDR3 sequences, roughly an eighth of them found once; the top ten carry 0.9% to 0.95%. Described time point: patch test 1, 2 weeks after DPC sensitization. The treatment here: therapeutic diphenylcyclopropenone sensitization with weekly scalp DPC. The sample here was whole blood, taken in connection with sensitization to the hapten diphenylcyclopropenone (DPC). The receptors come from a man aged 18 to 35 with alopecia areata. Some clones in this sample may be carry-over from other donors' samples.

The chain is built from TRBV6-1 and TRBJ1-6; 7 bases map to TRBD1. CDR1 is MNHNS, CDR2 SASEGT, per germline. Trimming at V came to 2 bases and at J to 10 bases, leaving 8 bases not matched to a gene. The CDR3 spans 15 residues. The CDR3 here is CASSEPRQGGSPLHF. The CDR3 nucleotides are TGTGCCAGCAGTGAACCCCGACAGGGAGGGTCACCCCTCCACTTT.

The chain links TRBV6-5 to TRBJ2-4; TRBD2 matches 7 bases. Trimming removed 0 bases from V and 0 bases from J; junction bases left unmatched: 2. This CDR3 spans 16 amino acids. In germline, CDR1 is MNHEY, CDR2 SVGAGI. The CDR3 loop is CASSYSGGVAKNIQYF. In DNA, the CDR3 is TGTGCCAGCAGTTACTCGGGGGGGGTAGCCAAAAACATTCAGTACTTC.

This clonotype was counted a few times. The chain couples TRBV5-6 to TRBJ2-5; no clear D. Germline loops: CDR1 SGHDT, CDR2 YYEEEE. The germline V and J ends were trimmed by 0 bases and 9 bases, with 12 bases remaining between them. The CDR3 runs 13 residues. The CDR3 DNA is TGTGCCAGCAGCTTGGATGTGGACGAGGCCCAGTACTTC. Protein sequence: CASSLDVDEAQYF.

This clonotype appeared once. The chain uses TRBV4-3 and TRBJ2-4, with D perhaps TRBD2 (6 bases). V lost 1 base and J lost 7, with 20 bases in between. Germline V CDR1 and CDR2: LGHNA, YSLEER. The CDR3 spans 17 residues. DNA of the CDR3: TGCGCCAGCAGCCAAGCCTCTCGGAGGGGCGAATGGAACATTCAGTACTTC. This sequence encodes CASSQASRRGEWNIQYF.

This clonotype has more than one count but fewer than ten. Here the CDR3 DNA reads TGTGCCAGCAGCATTGACCGGGACAGGGGGGAAAAACTGTTTTTT. Amino acid sequence: CASSIDRDRGEKLFF. The chain recombines TRBV21-1 with TRBJ1-4; the D call of TRBD1 is as the table states it, not checked on the DNA. TRBV21-1 is termed a pseudogene. CDR3 size: 15 residues.

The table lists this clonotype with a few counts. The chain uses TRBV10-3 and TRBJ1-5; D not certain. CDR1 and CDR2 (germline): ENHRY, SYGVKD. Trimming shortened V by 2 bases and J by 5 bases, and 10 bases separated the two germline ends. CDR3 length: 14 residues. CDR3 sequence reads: CAISEIGGYQPQHF. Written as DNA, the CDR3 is TGTGCCATCAGTGAGATAGGCGGTTATCAGCCCCAGCATTTT.

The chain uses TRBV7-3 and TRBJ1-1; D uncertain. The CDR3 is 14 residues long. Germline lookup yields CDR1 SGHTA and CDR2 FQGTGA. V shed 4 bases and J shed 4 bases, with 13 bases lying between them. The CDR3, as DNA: TGTGCCAGCAGCTCCTCTTCCGGGATCACTGAAGCTTTCTTT. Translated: CASSSSSGITEAFF.

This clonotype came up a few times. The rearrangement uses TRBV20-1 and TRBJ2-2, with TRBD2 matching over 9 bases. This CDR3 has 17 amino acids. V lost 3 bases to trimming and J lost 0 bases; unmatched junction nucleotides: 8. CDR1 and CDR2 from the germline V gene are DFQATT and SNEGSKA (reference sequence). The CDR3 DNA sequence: TGCAGTGCTAGGTGGAGCAGCGGGGGGCCGAACACCGGGGAGCTGTTTTTT. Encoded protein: CSARWSSGGPNTGELFF.

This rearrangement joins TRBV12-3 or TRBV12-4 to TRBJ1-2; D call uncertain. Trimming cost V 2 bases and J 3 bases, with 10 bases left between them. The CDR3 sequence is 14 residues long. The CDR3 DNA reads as TGTGCCAGCAGTTTATCGGCAGCGCACTATGGCTACACCTTC. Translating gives CASSLSAAHYGYTF.

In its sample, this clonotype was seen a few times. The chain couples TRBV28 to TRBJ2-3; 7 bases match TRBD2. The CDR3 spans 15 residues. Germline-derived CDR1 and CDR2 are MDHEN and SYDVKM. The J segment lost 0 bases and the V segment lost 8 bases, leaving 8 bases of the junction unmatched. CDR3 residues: CASAGAFTSTDTQYF. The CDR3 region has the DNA TGTGCCAGCGCGGGAGCTTTTACTAGCACAGATACGCAGTATTTT.

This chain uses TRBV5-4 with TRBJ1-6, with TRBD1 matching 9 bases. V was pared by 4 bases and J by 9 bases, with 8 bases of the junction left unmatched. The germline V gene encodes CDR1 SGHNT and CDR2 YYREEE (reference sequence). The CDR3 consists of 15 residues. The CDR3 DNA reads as TGTGCCAGCAGCAGGACGGGACAGGGATTTTCACCCCTCCACTTT. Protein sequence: CASSRTGQGFSPLHF.

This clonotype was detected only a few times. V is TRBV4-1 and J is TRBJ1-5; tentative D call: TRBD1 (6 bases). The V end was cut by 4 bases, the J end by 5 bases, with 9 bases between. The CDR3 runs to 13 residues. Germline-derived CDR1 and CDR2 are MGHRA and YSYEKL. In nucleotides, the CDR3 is TGCGCCAGCAGCCGCAGACAGGATCAGCCCCAGCATTTT. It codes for CASSRRQDQPQHF.

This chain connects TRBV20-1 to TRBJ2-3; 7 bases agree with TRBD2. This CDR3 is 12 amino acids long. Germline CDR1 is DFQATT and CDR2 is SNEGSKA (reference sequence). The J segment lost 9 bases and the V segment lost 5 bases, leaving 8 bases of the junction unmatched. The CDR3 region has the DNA TGCAGTGCTGGGGAGGGGTACACAACGCAGTATTTT. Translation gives CSAGEGYTTQYF.

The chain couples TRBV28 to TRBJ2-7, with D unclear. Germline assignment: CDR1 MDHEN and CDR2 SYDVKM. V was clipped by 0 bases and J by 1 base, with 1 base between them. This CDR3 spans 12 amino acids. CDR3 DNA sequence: TGTGCCAGCAGTTTATGGTCCTACGAGCAGTACTTC. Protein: CASSLWSYEQYF.

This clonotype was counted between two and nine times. CDR3 residues: CASRYGGQETQYF. CDR3 in DNA: TGTGCCAGTAGATATGGGGGACAAGAGACCCAGTACTTC. The V call is TRBV19, the J call TRBJ2-5; D tentatively reads TRBD1 or TRBD2 (5 bases each). CDR3 length: 13 amino acids. The ends were cut back, 6 bases at V and 2 bases at J, with 10 bases in the middle. CDR1 LNHDA and CDR2 SQIVND come from the germline V gene (reference sequence).